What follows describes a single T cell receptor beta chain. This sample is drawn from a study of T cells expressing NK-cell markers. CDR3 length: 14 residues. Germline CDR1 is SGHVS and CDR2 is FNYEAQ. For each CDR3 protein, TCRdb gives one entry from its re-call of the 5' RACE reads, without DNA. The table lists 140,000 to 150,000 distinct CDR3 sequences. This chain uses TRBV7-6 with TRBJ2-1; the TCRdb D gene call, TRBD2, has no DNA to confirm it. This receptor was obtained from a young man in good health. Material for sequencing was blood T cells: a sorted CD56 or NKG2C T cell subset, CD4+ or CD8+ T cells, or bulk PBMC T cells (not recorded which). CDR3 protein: CASSLGETYNEQFF.